Listed here is a single TCR beta chain. The V end lost 8 bases, the J end lost 5 bases, and 11 bases lay between the germline ends. The CDR3 is 12 residues long. The data were produced by immunoSEQ multiplex PCR, yet TCRdb's version contains in-frame clones alone and is incomplete. The data contain some 140,000 clones, around nine tenths of them singletons. This sample was included in a study of control samples from healthy donors and cancer patients. Sample: blood. The TCR was taken from a young woman in good health. The chain recombines TRBV12-3 or TRBV12-4 with TRBJ2-3; possible D gene TRBD2, 5 bases. The CDR3 DNA sequence: TGTGCCAGCTGTGACTACCGAGATACGCAGTATTTT. Translation gives CASCDYRDTQYF.